This T cell receptor beta chain is drawn from a study of CD8+ T cells in alopecia areata. Study conclusions and caveats: For lesional scalp, especially alopecia totalis/universalis, clonality was higher than in normal scalp.

The length of the CDR3 is 13 residues. Germline CDR1 is SQVTM and CDR2 is ANQGSEA. V was clipped by 0 bases and J by 4 bases, with 9 bases between them. Details on this clone: What it binds is not known.

Once RNA had been extracted, it was reverse transcribed into cDNA to act as the sequencing template. Produced via immunoSEQ multiplex PCR; TCRdb's table is partial and in-frame only. Among under 150,000 clones listed, roughly 50% were seen once. The investigators collected lesional scalp punch biopsies and peripheral blood from alopecia areata patients. The sequenced sample consisted of NKG2D-low CD8+ T cells sorted from blood. The chain combines TRBV29-1 with TRBJ2-5; D is possibly TRBD2 (6 bases). The source is a human donor with alopecia areata. The CDR3 loop is CSVEDPGGETQYF. Written as DNA, the CDR3 is TGCAGCGTTGAAGATCCCGGGGGAGAGACCCAGTACTTC.